A selection of T cell receptor beta chains follows, all from one sample in a study of blood T cell repertoires in COVID-19. The protocol was immunoSEQ multiplex PCR, while the TCRdb copy is restricted to in-frame clones and leaves out a portion. The sample includes about 320,000 clones, 85% of them seen just once. Sample: peripheral blood. The receptors derive from a human donor in a cohort sampled during active COVID-19. Each CDR3 is given with its conserved first and last residue. Each record gives: CDR3 length, V gene, clone size, D gene, J gene, CDR3 protein, CDR3 DNA. The D gene is left open where the match is weak. Clone size is not always given. Where it is, it says once, few, many or a class for expanded clones.

cdr3_length: 12; v_call: TRBV6-5; clone_size: .; d_call: .; j_call: TRBJ2-2; cdr3_aa: CASSTGSGELFF; cdr3_nt: TGTGCCAGCAGTACAGGGTCCGGGGAGCTGTTTTTT
cdr3_length: 13; v_call: TRBV6-5; clone_size: .; d_call: .; j_call: TRBJ2-2; cdr3_aa: CASSYRGTGELFF; cdr3_nt: TGTGCCAGCAGTTACCGGGGCACCGGGGAGCTGTTTTTT
cdr3_length: 14; v_call: TRBV7-3; clone_size: once; d_call: .; j_call: TRBJ1-1; cdr3_aa: CASSPEVSGTEAFF; cdr3_nt: TGTGCCAGCAGCCCCGAGGTGTCGGGAACTGAAGCTTTCTTT
cdr3_length: 19; v_call: TRBV11-3; clone_size: few; d_call: .; j_call: TRBJ2-3; cdr3_aa: CASSFPLPFTGLSTDTQYF; cdr3_nt: TGTGCCAGCAGCTTCCCGCTTCCATTTACAGGCCTCAGCACAGATACGCAGTATTTT
cdr3_length: 15; v_call: TRBV6-5; clone_size: .; d_call: .; j_call: TRBJ2-7; cdr3_aa: CASSFLGGTAYEQYF; cdr3_nt: TGTGCCAGCAGTTTTCTGGGCGGGACAGCCTACGAGCAGTACTTC
cdr3_length: 17; v_call: TRBV6-1; clone_size: .; d_call: TRBD1; j_call: TRBJ2-3; cdr3_aa: CASSEGGQGGGTDTQYF; cdr3_nt: TGTGCCAGCAGTGAAGGGGGACAGGGTGGGGGCACAGATACGCAGTATTTT
cdr3_length: 11; v_call: TRBV20-1; clone_size: once; d_call: .; j_call: TRBJ1-1; cdr3_aa: CSAGGRPEAFF; cdr3_nt: TGCAGTGCGGGGGGACGTCCTGAAGCTTTCTTT
cdr3_length: 15; v_call: TRBV19; clone_size: .; d_call: TRBD1; j_call: TRBJ1-3; cdr3_aa: CASDRGLNSGNTIYF; cdr3_nt: TGTGCCAGTGACAGGGGGCTAAACTCTGGAAACACCATATATTTT
cdr3_length: 14; v_call: TRBV30; clone_size: .; d_call: TRBD1; j_call: TRBJ2-7; cdr3_aa: CAWMRDRGPNEQYF; cdr3_nt: TGTGCCTGGATGAGGGACAGGGGGCCAAACGAGCAGTACTTC
cdr3_length: 13; v_call: TRBV6-4; clone_size: once; d_call: .; j_call: TRBJ1-1; cdr3_aa: CASTEGKGTEAFF; cdr3_nt: TGTGCCAGCACGGAGGGGAAAGGGACTGAAGCTTTCTTT
cdr3_length: 16; v_call: TRBV10-1; clone_size: few; d_call: TRBD2; j_call: TRBJ2-7; cdr3_aa: CASSEAGGQLTYEQYF; cdr3_nt: TGCGCCAGCAGTGAAGCGGGGGGCCAGCTCACCTACGAGCAGTACTTC